This is a list of T cell receptor beta chains from one sample in a study of T cell repertoires in cytomegalovirus infection. In TCRdb, the reads were re-called with MiXCR into one record per CDR3 protein. Counted here are 490,000 or so distinct CDR3 sequences, around 11% occurring once; the ten biggest clones make up around 9.6%. Sequences were obtained from PBMCs. The source is a human donor in good health (CMV status not recorded). Some clones in this sample may be carry-over from other donors' samples. Both conserved end residues are part of each CDR3. D genes are given only for firm matches. Rows may omit the clone size; those that give it use once, few, many or a size class.

>.|TRBJ1-1|many|TRBV20-1
TGCAGTGCTAGCGATCGCCCCACGAACACTGAAGCTTTCTTT
CSASDRPTNTEAFF
>.|TRBJ2-2|few|TRBV20-1
TGCAGTGCTAGGTTGTGGGGATTAGGGACCGGGGAGCTGTTTTTT
CSARLWGLGTGELFF
>TRBD2|TRBJ2-7|few|TRBV29-1
TGCAGCGTTGATAAGCGGGAGAGTTTCGGCGAGCAGTACTTC
CSVDKRESFGEQYF
>TRBD2|TRBJ2-5|.|TRBV29-1
TGCAGCGTTGTACCGGGAGGGGTCGGTGAGACCCAGTACTTC
CSVVPGGVGETQYF
>TRBD1|TRBJ2-6|many|TRBV7-6
TGTGCCAGCAGCTCGGACAGGGCCTCTGGGGCCAACGTCCTGACTTTC
CASSSDRASGANVLTF
>.|TRBJ2-3|.|TRBV29-1
TGCAGCGTGGAAGGGATTTCAGATACGCAGTATTTT
CSVEGISDTQYF
>TRBD1|TRBJ1-2|many|TRBV5-4
TGTGCCAGCAGCTTATATAACAGGGGACCGCCCAACTATGGCTACACCTTC
CASSLYNRGPPNYGYTF
>.|TRBJ1-1|many|TRBV7-8
TGTGCCAGCACGACCGGGGAGTTTGAAGCTTTCTTT
CASTTGEFEAFF
>.|TRBJ1-1|many|TRBV28
TGTGCCAGCAGTTTAGGGCAGGGTACCACTGAAGCTTTCTTT
CASSLGQGTTEAFF
>.|TRBJ2-7|few|TRBV11-2
TGTGCCAGCAGCTTAGATGGGGGAATGGCGGGCGAGCAGTACTTC
CASSLDGGMAGEQYF
>TRBD1|TRBJ2-5|.|TRBV28
TGTGCCAGCAGTGAGATCGAGGGGGCCCTTCTCCAAGAGACCCAGTACTTC
CASSEIEGALLQETQYF
>.|TRBJ1-2|.|TRBV20-1
TGCAGTGCTCCCAAGACAGGCTATGGCTATGGCTACACCTTC
CSAPKTGYGYGYTF
>TRBD1|TRBJ1-2|many|TRBV11-1
TGTGCCAGCAGCGAGGGGGCAAGGAACTATGGCTACACCTTC
CASSEGARNYGYTF
>TRBD1|TRBJ1-2|few|TRBV12-3/TRBV12-4
TGTGCCAGCAGCGGACAGGGGTGGAACTATGGCTACACCTTC
CASSGQGWNYGYTF
>TRBD1|TRBJ2-6|many|TRBV20-1
TGCAGTGCTGGGACAGGGCCACTTGGGGCCAACGTCCTGACTTTC
CSAGTGPLGANVLTF
>TRBD2|TRBJ2-1|many|TRBV6-5
TGTGCCAGCGGCTACCCGACTAGCGGGAGGAGCGATGAGCAGTTCTTC
CASGYPTSGRSDEQFF
>.|TRBJ1-2|many|TRBV28
TGTGCCAGCAGCCCAAGAAGGAATTATGGCTACACCTTC
CASSPRRNYGYTF
>.|TRBJ2-7|many|TRBV7-2
TGTGCCAGCAGCTTAGTTCTCGGGGGCCTCTACGAGCAGTACTTC
CASSLVLGGLYEQYF
>.|TRBJ1-2|.|TRBV2
TGTGCCAGCAGTGAAACCGCGGGAAATGGCTACACCTTC
CASSETAGNGYTF
>TRBD1|TRBJ1-1|many|TRBV6-5
TGTGCCAGCAGTGGGACAGGGATGAACACTGAAGCTTTCTTT
CASSGTGMNTEAFF
>TRBD1|TRBJ2-3|few|TRBV4-1
TGCGCCAGCAGCCAGGGGCAGGGGGCAGGGGATACGCAGTATTTT
CASSQGQGAGDTQYF
>.|TRBJ1-5|few|TRBV27
TGTGCCAGCAGTTTTAATTCCGGGTATAGCAATCAGCCCCAGCATTTT
CASSFNSGYSNQPQHF
>.|TRBJ1-2|many|TRBV27
TGTGCCAGCAGTCCTAGCGGCGGATACTCCTCTTGCACCTTC
CASSPSGGYSSCTF
>TRBD2|TRBJ2-1|many|TRBV12-3/TRBV12-4
TGTGCCAGCAGTCGGGGGGTTTCTGAGCAGTTCTTC
CASSRGVSEQFF
>.|TRBJ1-5|.|TRBV27
TGTGCCAGCAGTTTAGGTCACAGGGCGGGCCAGCCCCAGCATTTT
CASSLGHRAGQPQHF
>.|TRBJ1-2|few|TRBV30
TGTGCCTTGAGCGGGGCAGGGGACGGCTACACCTTC
CALSGAGDGYTF
>TRBD1|TRBJ1-4|many|TRBV7-2
TGTGCCAGCAGCTTATTACGACAGGGTGGTGAAAAACTGTTTTTT
CASSLLRQGGEKLFF
>.|TRBJ2-3|many|TRBV5-4
TGTGCCAGCAGCTTGGCAAGGGGCGGCGGCACAGATACGCAGTATTTT
CASSLARGGGTDTQYF
>TRBD1|TRBJ1-1|few|TRBV7-9
TGTGCCAGCAGCCCCTATCGGGCAGGGGGCAATGCTGAAGCTTTCTTT
CASSPYRAGGNAEAFF
>.|TRBJ2-7|.|TRBV20-1
TGCAGTGCTACAGGGAGGCGATACTACGAGCAGTACTTC
CSATGRRYYEQYF
>.|TRBJ1-1|many|TRBV12-3/TRBV12-4
TGTGCCAGCACTCTAGCAGGGACCTCCATGAACACTGAAGCTTTCTTT
CASTLAGTSMNTEAFF
>TRBD2|TRBJ2-2|many|TRBV7-8
TGTGCCAGCAGCCCCCGTGAAACTAGCGGGAGGGTTACCGGGGAGCTGTTTTTT
CASSPRETSGRVTGELFF
>.|TRBJ2-1|once|TRBV6-5
TGTGCCAGCAGTTACTCCAGACTCCATGAGCAGTTCTTC
CASSYSRLHEQFF
>.|TRBJ2-7|many|TRBV7-9
TGTGCCAGCAGCGTTCTCGGGAACCTCCCCGGGTACGAGCAGTACTTC
CASSVLGNLPGYEQYF
>.|TRBJ1-4|few|TRBV11-2
TGTGCCAGCAGCCGACAGGTCAATAATGAAAAACTGTTTTTT
CASSRQVNNEKLFF
>TRBD1|TRBJ1-4|many|TRBV18
TGTGCCAGCTCATCCACCGGGACAGGAGGGGAAAAACTGTTTTTT
CASSSTGTGGEKLFF
>.|TRBJ2-2|many|TRBV7-9
TGTGCCAGCAGCTTAGCGCTAGCTGCCGGGGAGCTGTTTTTT
CASSLALAAGELFF
>.|TRBJ1-3|many|TRBV29-1
TGCAGCGTTGATAGGCGACTCTCTGGAAACACCATATATTTT
CSVDRRLSGNTIYF
>.|TRBJ2-7|many|TRBV2
TGTGCCAGCAGGGGGACGACCTACGAGCAGTACTTC
CASRGTTYEQYF
>.|TRBJ2-7|.|TRBV10-2
TGCTCCAGCAGGGGGGTTATATTTAGCTCCTACGAGCAGTACTTC
CSSRGVIFSSYEQYF
>.|TRBJ1-1|many|TRBV19
TGTGCCAGTAGTATAGGGGAGGGCAACGTGAACACTGAAGCTTTCTTT
CASSIGEGNVNTEAFF